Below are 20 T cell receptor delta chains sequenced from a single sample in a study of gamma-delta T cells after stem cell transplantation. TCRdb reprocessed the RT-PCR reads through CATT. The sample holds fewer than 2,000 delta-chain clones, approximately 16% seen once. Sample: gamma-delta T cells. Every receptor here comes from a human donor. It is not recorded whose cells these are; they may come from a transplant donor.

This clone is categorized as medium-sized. CDR3 sequence reads: CALGELSLTGGSKLIF. The CDR3 coding sequence is TGTGCTCTTGGGGAACTAAGCCTAACTGGGGGATCTAAACTCATCTTT. V gene TRDV1 combines with J gene TRDJ1; 10 bases match TRDD3. Germline V gives CDR1 TSWWSYY, CDR2 QGS. The CDR3 has 16 amino acids. V trimming: 0 bases; J trimming: 7 bases; junction bases outside the gene matches: 8.

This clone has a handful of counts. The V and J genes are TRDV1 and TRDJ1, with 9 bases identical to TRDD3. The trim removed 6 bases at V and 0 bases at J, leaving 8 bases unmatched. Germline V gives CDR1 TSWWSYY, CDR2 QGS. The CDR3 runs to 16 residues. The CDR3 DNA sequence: TGTGCTCTTGGCCTTATACTGGGGGAGTACACCGATAAACTCATCTTT. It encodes CALGLILGEYTDKLIF.

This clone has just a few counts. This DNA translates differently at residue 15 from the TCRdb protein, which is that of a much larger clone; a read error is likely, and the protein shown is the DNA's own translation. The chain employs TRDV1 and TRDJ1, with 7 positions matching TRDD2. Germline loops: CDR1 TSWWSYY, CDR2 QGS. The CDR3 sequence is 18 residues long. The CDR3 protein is CALGALSYLRIGNDRLIF. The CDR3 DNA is TGTGCTCTTGGGGCCCTTTCCTACCTCCGGATAGGGAACGATAGACTCATCTTT.

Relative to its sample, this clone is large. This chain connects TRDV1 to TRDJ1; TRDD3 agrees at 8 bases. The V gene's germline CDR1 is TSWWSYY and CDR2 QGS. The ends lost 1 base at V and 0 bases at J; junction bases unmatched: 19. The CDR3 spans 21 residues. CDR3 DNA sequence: TGTGCTCTTGGGGAACGGGTACGACTGGGGGTCCGCCCTTCGTACACCGATAAACTCATCTTT. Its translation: CALGERVRLGVRPSYTDKLIF.

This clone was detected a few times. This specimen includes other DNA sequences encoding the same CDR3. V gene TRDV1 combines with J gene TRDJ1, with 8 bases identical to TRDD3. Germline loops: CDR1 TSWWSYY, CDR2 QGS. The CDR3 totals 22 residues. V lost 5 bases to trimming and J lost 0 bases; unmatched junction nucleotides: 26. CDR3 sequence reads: CALGLAPYGPYWGVPYTDKLIF. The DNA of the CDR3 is TGTGCTCTTGGGTTAGCTCCCTACGGTCCGTACTGGGGGGTCCCGTACACCGATAAACTCATCTTT.

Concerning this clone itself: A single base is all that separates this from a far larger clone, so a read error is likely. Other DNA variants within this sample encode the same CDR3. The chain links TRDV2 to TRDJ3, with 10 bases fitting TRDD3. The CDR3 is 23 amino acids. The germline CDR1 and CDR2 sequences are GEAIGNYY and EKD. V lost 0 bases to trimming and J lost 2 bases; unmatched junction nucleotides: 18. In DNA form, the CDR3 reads TGTGCCTGTGACACCGGGGCCCGGGGCGTTGGGGGATACCCCCCCTGGGACACCCGACAGATGTTTTTC. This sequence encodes CACDTGARGVGGYPPWDTRQMFF.

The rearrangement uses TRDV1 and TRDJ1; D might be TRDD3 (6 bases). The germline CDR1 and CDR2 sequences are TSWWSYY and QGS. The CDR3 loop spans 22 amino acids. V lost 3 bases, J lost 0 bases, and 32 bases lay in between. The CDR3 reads CALGDLERTLNTWGAHTDKLIF. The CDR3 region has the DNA TGTGCTCTTGGGGACCTAGAACGTACCCTGAACACATGGGGGGCCCACACCGATAAACTCATCTTT.

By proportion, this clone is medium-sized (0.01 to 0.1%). Written as DNA, the CDR3 is TGTGCTCTTGGGATTCCACCAGACGTACTGGGGGATCTTTACACCGATAAACTCATCTTT. It is translated as CALGIPPDVLGDLYTDKLIF. This chain uses TRDV1 with TRDJ1; 10 nucleotides line up with TRDD3. The trim removed 5 bases at V and 0 bases at J, leaving 18 bases unmatched. This CDR3 spans 20 amino acids. Germline-derived CDR1 and CDR2 are TSWWSYY and QGS.

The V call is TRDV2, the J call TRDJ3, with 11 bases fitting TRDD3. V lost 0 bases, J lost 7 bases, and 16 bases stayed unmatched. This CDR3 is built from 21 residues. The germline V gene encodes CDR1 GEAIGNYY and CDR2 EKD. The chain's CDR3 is CACDTVSLGDICSFDTRQMFF. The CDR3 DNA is TGTGCCTGTGACACCGTCTCACTGGGGGATATTTGCTCCTTCGACACCCGACAGATGTTTTTC.

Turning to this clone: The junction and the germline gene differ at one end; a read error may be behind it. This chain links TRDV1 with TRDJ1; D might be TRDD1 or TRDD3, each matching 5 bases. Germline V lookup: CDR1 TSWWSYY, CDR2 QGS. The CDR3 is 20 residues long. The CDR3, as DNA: TGTGCTATTGGGGAAATCACTACGGCGGAGAGGCGAGAGTACACCGATAAACTCATCTTT. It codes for CAIGEITTAERREYTDKLIF.

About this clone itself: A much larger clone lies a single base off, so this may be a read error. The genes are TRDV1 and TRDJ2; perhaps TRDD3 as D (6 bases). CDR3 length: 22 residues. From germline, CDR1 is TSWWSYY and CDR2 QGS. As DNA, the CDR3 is TGTGCTCTTGGGGATTCGAACGCAGGGGGGGGACAGATGGAGGGGCCGACAGCACAACACTTCTTT. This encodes CALGDSNAGGGQMEGPTAQHFF.

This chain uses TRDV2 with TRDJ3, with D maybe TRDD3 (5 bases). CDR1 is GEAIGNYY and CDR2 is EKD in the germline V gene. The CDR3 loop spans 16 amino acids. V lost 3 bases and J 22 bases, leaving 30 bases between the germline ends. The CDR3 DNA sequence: TGTGCCTGTGACTTTGGGCGCTCCTGGGACACCCGCCATATCTTTTTC. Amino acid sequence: CACDFGRSWDTRHIFF.

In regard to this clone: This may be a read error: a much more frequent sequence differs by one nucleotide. DNA for the CDR3: TGTGCTCTTGGGTTAGCCCCCTACGGTACGTACTGGGGGGTCCCGTACACCGATAAACTCATCTTT. Translated, it gives CALGLAPYGTYWGVPYTDKLIF. This sequence joins TRDV1 and TRDJ1, with 8 bases aligning to TRDD3. The CDR3 has 22 residues. With V trimmed by 5 bases and J by 0 bases, 26 bases remained unmatched. Germline CDR1 reads TSWWSYY; CDR2 reads QGS.

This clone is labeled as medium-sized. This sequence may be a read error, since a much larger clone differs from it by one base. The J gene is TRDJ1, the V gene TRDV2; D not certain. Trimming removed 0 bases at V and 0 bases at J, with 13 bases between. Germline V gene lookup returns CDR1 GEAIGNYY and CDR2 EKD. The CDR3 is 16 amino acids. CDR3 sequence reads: CACDTLRYEYTDKLIF. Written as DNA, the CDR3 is TGTGCCTGTGACACCTTACGCTATGAGTACACCGATAAACTCATCTTT.

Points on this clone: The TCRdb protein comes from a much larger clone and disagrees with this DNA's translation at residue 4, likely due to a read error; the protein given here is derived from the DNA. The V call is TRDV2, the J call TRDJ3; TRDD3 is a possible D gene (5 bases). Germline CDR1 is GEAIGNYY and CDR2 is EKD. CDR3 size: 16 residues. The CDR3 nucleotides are TGTGCCTGTGTCACCGTGGGATCTGGGGACACCCGACAGATGTTTTTC. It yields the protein CACVTVGSGDTRQMFF.

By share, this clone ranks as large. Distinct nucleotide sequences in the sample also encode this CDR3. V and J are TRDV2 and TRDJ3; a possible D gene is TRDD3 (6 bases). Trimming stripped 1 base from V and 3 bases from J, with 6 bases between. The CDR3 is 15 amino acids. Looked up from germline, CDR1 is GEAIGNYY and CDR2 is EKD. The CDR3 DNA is TGTGCCTGTGACACGGGATACTGGGACACCCGACAGATGTTTTTC. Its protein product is CACDTGYWDTRQMFF.

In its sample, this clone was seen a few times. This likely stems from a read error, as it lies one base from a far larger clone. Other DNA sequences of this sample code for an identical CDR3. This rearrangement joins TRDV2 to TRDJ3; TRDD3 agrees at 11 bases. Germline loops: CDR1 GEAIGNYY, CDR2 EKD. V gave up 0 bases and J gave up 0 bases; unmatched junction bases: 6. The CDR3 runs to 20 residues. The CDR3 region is CACDTVLGDTFSWDTRQMFF. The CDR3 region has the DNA TGTGCCTGTGACACCGTCCTGGGGGATACCTTCTCCTGGGACACCCGACAGATGTTTTTC.

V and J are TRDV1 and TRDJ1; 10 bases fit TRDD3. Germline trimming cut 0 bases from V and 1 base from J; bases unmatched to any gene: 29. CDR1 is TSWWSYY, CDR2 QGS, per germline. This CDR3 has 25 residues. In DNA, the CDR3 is TGTGCTCTTGGGGAACTTCACAGGATCCCACTTGGAGGACTGGGGGATTACCATCTCACCGATAAACTCATCTTT. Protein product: CALGELHRIPLGGLGDYHLTDKLIF.

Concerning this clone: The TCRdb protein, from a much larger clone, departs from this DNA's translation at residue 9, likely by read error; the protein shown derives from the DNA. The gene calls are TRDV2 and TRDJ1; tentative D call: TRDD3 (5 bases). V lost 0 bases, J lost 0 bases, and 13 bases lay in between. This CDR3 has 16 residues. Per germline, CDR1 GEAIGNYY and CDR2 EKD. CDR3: CACDTGGDTHTDKLIF. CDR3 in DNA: TGTGCCTGTGACACCGGTGGGGACACTCACACCGATAAACTCATCTTT.

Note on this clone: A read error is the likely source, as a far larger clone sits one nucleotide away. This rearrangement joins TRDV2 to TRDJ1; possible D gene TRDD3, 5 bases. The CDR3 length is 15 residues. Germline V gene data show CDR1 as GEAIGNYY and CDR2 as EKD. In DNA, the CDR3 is TGTGCCTGTGACTCGGGGACCGAGTACACCGATAAACCCATCTTT. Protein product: CACDSGTEYTDKPIF.